This is a list of T cell receptor beta chains from one sample in a study of blood T cells in healthy people across ages. Each CDR3 protein is one row after TCRdb ran MiXCR on the 5' RACE reads. The data show fewer than 800,000 distinct CDR3 sequences, with 25% seen just once and just under 9.5% held by the top ten. These same data were also listed under a study on T cells of mothers and their children.

Material for sequencing was blood. Every receptor here comes from a boy between 5 and 17 years old in good health. Each CDR3 is given with its conserved first and last residue. A D gene is named only where the DNA matches it firmly. Size values are once, few and many counts, or a class for expanded clones, and some rows have none.

D,J,size,V,CDR3,DNA
NA,TRBJ2-7,NA,TRBV11-2,CASSPRGVTYEQYF,TGTGCCAGCAGCCCGCGAGGGGTTACCTACGAGCAGTACTTC
NA,TRBJ1-3,NA,TRBV2,CASSVLDVYSGNTIYF,TGTGCCAGCAGCGTTTTGGACGTCTACTCTGGAAACACCATATATTTT
NA,TRBJ2-7,few,TRBV2,CAIQWRENYEQYF,TGTGCCATCCAATGGCGGGAAAACTACGAGCAGTACTTC
NA,TRBJ2-5,NA,TRBV3-1,CASSQDWRTAPQAGQETQYF,TGTGCCAGCAGCCAAGACTGGAGGACAGCCCCCCAAGCGGGCCAAGAGACCCAGTACTTC
TRBD2,TRBJ2-3,NA,TRBV9,CASSVPSGGGRTDTQYF,TGTGCCAGCAGCGTACCTTCCGGGGGGGGCCGCACGGATACGCAGTATTTT
NA,TRBJ2-5,few,TRBV7-9,CASSLLRMQETQYF,TGTGCCAGCAGCTTACTGAGAATGCAAGAGACCCAGTACTTC
NA,TRBJ1-4,NA,TRBV5-6,CASSLGAKNEKLFF,TGTGCCAGTAGCTTGGGGGCGAAGAATGAAAAACTGTTTTTT
TRBD2,TRBJ2-3,NA,TRBV7-2,CASSLVAETSGRSSDTQYF,TGTGCCAGCAGCTTAGTCGCGGAAACAAGCGGGAGGAGCTCAGATACGCAGTATTTT
TRBD2,TRBJ2-3,NA,TRBV20-1,CSALKASSAGGSTDTQYF,TGCAGTGCCCTTAAGGCATCCTCAGCGGGGGGTAGCACAGATACGCAGTATTTT
TRBD2,TRBJ2-3,once,TRBV28,CASSFPSGLPTDTQYF,TGTGCCAGCAGTTTTCCTAGCGGCCTCCCCACAGATACGCAGTATTTT
NA,TRBJ1-1,NA,TRBV13,CASSFWRRMNTEAFF,TGTGCCAGCAGCTTCTGGCGTCGCATGAACACTGAAGCTTTCTTT
TRBD1,TRBJ2-1,many,TRBV15,CATHGGQGFNEQFF,TGTGCCACCCACGGGGGACAGGGATTTAATGAGCAGTTCTTC
NA,TRBJ1-2,few,TRBV19,CASSTTVTNYGYTF,TGTGCCAGTAGTACGACAGTAACTAACTATGGCTACACCTTC
NA,TRBJ2-1,NA,TRBV5-1,CASSLDQGSYNEQFF,TGCGCCAGCAGCTTGGATCAGGGTTCCTACAATGAGCAGTTCTTC
NA,TRBJ1-2,NA,TRBV3-1,CASSQEAGRLYGYTF,TGTGCCAGCAGCCAAGAGGCCGGCCGACTCTATGGCTACACCTTC
NA,TRBJ2-5,few,TRBV25-1,CASSEGDRIQETQYF,TGTGCCAGCAGTGAGGGTGACAGAATCCAAGAGACCCAGTACTTC
TRBD2,TRBJ2-5,once,TRBV10-3,CAISEGTRSQETQYF,TGTGCCATCAGTGAGGGGACTAGAAGTCAAGAGACCCAGTACTTC
NA,TRBJ2-5,few,TRBV11-3,CASADTQETQYF,TGTGCCAGCGCGGACACCCAAGAGACCCAGTACTTC
TRBD1,TRBJ2-4,few,TRBV19,CASSIGTGTGLDIQYF,TGTGCCAGTAGTATCGGCACCGGGACAGGCCTTGACATTCAGTACTTC
NA,TRBJ2-7,few,TRBV6-2/TRBV6-3,CASSYPTYEQYF,TGTGCCAGCAGTTACCCCACCTACGAGCAGTACTTC
TRBD2,TRBJ2-1,NA,TRBV12-3/TRBV12-4,CASGLSGSYEQFF,TGTGCCAGCGGGTTGAGCGGGAGTTATGAGCAGTTCTTC
TRBD2,TRBJ2-1,NA,TRBV29-1,CSVGTSGRSEQFF,TGCAGCGTTGGGACTAGCGGGAGGTCTGAGCAGTTCTTC